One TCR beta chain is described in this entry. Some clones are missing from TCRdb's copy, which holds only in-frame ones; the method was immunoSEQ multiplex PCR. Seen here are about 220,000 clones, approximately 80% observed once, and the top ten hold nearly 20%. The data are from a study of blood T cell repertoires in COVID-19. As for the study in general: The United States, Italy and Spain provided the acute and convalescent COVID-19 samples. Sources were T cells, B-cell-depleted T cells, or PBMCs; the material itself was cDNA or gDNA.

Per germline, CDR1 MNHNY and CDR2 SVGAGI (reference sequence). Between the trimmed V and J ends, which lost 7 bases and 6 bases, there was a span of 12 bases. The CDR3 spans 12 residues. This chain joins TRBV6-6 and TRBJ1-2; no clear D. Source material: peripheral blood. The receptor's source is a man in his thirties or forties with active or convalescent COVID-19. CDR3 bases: TGTGCCAGCACCAGTTACGTGGATGGCTACACCTTC. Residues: CASTSYVDGYTF.